This T cell receptor beta chain appears in the sequencing data of a study of blood T cell repertoires in COVID-19. Method: immunoSEQ multiplex PCR; TCRdb's copy keeps in-frame clones and lacks some. Here the sample spans roughly 83,000 clones, about 82% being singletons. Germline CDR1 and CDR2: SGHVS and FNYEAQ. This CDR3 region has 16 residues. V lost 6 bases to trimming and J lost 5 bases; unmatched junction nucleotides: 14. The sequenced material came from peripheral blood. The clonotype comes from a man aged 50 to 59 with active COVID-19. The chain joins TRBV7-6 to TRBJ2-7, with 9 bases aligning to TRBD1. The CDR3 loop reads CASRRLGGTGSHEQYF. In nucleotides, the CDR3 is TGTGCCAGCAGACGACTTGGCGGGACAGGGTCCCACGAGCAGTACTTC.